The 18 T cell receptor beta chains reported below all come from one sample, sequenced in a study of Graves' ophthalmopathy and Graves' hyperthyroidism. As the template, RNA transcripts were used to amplify TCR beta CDR3 regions. In the first round, RT-PCR was carried out with HTBI primers, and a multiplex PCR formed the second round. MiXCR, run by TCRdb on the multiplex PCR reads, gives a single entry per CDR3 protein. Of 45,000 to 60,000 distinct CDR3 sequences listed, approximately 50% are singletons. Specimen: peripheral blood. These receptors all stem from an adult woman with Graves' ophthalmopathy.

As for this clonotype: This could be a read error, since a much larger clone is one nucleotide away. CDR3 DNA sequence: TGTGCCAGCAGTTCCGGGACAGGGGTGCCAGAGCAGTACTTC. Its protein product is CASSSGTGVPEQYF. The V and J genes are TRBV6-2 or TRBV6-3 and TRBJ2-7; 10 nucleotides agree with TRBD1. CDR1 is MNHEY and CDR2 is SVGEGT in the germline V gene. CDR3 size: 14 residues. Trimming at V came to 4 bases and at J to 7 bases, leaving 7 bases not matched to a gene.

The table lists this clonotype with many counts. The chain couples TRBV7-2 to TRBJ1-5; D gene unclear. Trimming pared 3 bases from V and 6 bases from J, leaving 15 bases between. This CDR3 spans 15 amino acids. The germline V gene has CDR1 SGHTA and CDR2 FQGNSA. DNA of the CDR3: TGTGCCAGCAGCTTGGATTTCGCGGGAACTCAGCCCCAGCATTTT. Translated, it gives CASSLDFAGTQPQHF.

In its sample, this clonotype was seen many times. The genes are TRBV28 and TRBJ2-7; no clear D gene. Trimming took off 8 bases at V and 12 bases at J, with 20 bases between the two ends. The CDR3 is 12 residues long. The V gene's germline CDR1 is MDHEN and CDR2 SYDVKM. CDR3 loop: CASSGPVQDPYF. The CDR3 DNA follows: TGTGCCAGCTCCGGCCCAGTTCAGGACCCGTACTTC. Filled out from reference TRBV28 and TRBJ2-7, the complete variable domain reads DVKVTQSSRYLVKRTGEKVFLECVQDMDHENMFWYRQDPGLGLRLIYFSYDVKMKEKGDIPEGYSVSREKKERFSLILESASTNQTSMYLCASSGPVQDPYFGPGTRLTVT.

Concerning this clonotype: No conserved phenylalanine or tryptophan ends this CDR3, so it is likely a read error. The limits of the CDR3 on the DNA are not certain, so only TCRdb's listed CDR3 is given. This chain connects TRBV20-1 to TRBJ2-1; the table's D call, TRBD2, has no DNA check behind it. The CDR3 extends over 8 residues, inclusive of both ends. The germline V gene encodes CDR1 DFQATT and CDR2 SNEGSKA (reference sequence). The CDR3 protein is CSARGGAG.

This clonotype appeared many times. The chain combines TRBV11-2 with TRBJ2-1; the D gene is possibly TRBD2 (5 bases). From germline, CDR1 is SGHAT and CDR2 FQNNGV. Trimming removed 6 bases from V and 1 base from J, with 10 bases in between. This CDR3 comprises 14 residues. This CDR3 reads CASRGGRSYNEQFF. DNA for the CDR3: TGTGCCAGCAGAGGAGGTCGTTCCTACAATGAGCAGTTCTTC.

This clonotype was picked up a small number of times. Since the CDR3 does not end with the conserved phenylalanine or tryptophan, this likely comes from a read error. The DNA is left out, because the CDR3 cannot be placed on it with certainty; the CDR3 is given as TCRdb lists it. The V call is TRBV20-1, the J call TRBJ2-7; the table gives TRBD2 as D, unverified against the DNA. The germline V gene encodes CDR1 DFQATT and CDR2 SNEGSKA (reference sequence). The CDR3 spans 9 amino acids, including both terminal residues. The CDR3 region is CSARDLSAG.

This clonotype occurred many times. The rearrangement joins TRBV6-1 to TRBJ2-3; D is uncertain. The CDR3 totals 17 residues. Germline assignment: CDR1 MNHNS and CDR2 SASEGT. Trimming cost V 2 bases and J 4 bases, with 19 bases left between them. The CDR3 region has the DNA TGTGCCAGCAGTGAAACGCCTATGGCGACCTTCGCAGATACGCAGTATTTT. This translates into CASSETPMATFADTQYF.

V gene TRBV9 combines with J gene TRBJ2-7, with 14 bases identical to TRBD2. The CDR3 totals 14 residues. V lost 2 bases and J lost 6; bases outside the gene matches: 1. CDR1 SGDLS and CDR2 YYNGEE come from the germline V gene. CDR3 sequence: CASSVGTSGSEQYF. As DNA, the CDR3 is TGTGCCAGCAGCGTCGGGACTAGCGGGAGCGAGCAGTACTTC.

This clonotype was seen a single time. Being one base from a much bigger clone, this may be a read error. The rearrangement uses TRBV3-1 and TRBJ2-3, with D unclear. This CDR3 is built from 14 residues. V lost 1 base to trimming and J lost 3 bases, with 8 bases between them. Looked up from germline, CDR1 is LGHDT and CDR2 is YNNKEL (reference sequence). The CDR3 sequence: CASSQGISTDTQYF. Written as DNA, the CDR3 is TGTGCCAGCAGCCAAGGGATCTCGACAGATACGCAGTATTTT.

In its sample, this clonotype was seen once. The chain combines TRBV28 with TRBJ1-2; D is uncertain. This CDR3 has 11 residues. The V and J ends lost 7 bases and 8 bases respectively, with 11 bases between them. The germline gives CDR1 MDHEN, CDR2 SYDVKM. DNA of the CDR3: TGTGCCAGCATCCTGACTAGCGGCTACACCTTC. Protein sequence: CASILTSGYTF.

This clonotype was seen ten or more times. This chain uses TRBV14 with TRBJ2-7; 8 nucleotides line up with TRBD2. The germline CDR1 and CDR2 sequences are SGHDN and FVKESK. The J segment lost 3 bases and the V segment lost 3 bases, leaving 4 bases of the junction unmatched. The CDR3 loop spans 14 amino acids. Here the CDR3 DNA reads TGTGCCAGCAGCCATCAGACTAGCGACTACGAGCAGTACTTC. It is translated as CASSHQTSDYEQYF.

V and J are TRBV15 and TRBJ2-1, with 14 bases aligning to TRBD2. The CDR3 extends over 18 amino acids. The V gene end was trimmed by 2 bases and the J gene end by 9 bases; junction bases not matched to a gene: 12. Germline CDR1 LNHNV, CDR2 YYDKDF (reference sequence). Here the CDR3 reads CATSRSHSGTSGSFEQFF. Here the CDR3 DNA reads TGTGCCACCAGCAGATCCCACTCCGGGACTAGCGGGAGTTTTGAGCAGTTCTTC.

The chain couples TRBV10-3 to TRBJ1-3; D is unclear. V dropped 3 bases and J dropped 2 bases, with 5 bases sitting between them. This CDR3 has 13 amino acids. CDR1 is ENHRY, CDR2 SYGVKD, per germline. The CDR3 loop is CAISDGPGNTIYF. CDR3 nucleotide sequence: TGTGCCATCAGTGACGGTCCTGGAAACACCATATATTTT.

Regarding this clonotype: Germline is not matched at one junction end, which may reflect a read error. The V and J genes are TRBV11-2 and TRBJ2-1, with TRBD2 matching over 9 bases. The CDR3 extends over 14 amino acids. In germline, CDR1 is SGHAT, CDR2 FQNNGV. CDR3 amino acids: CDSSLGLASNEQFF. The CDR3 DNA reads as TGTGACAGCAGCCTGGGACTAGCTAGCAATGAGCAGTTCTTC.

This clonotype was observed a single time. The V call is TRBV12-3 or TRBV12-4, the J call TRBJ2-1, with 7 bases matching TRBD2. The V segment lost 6 bases and the J segment 0 bases; nucleotides outside the gene matches: 5. This CDR3 contains 15 residues. This chain's CDR3 is CASSRGRISYNEQFF. DNA of the CDR3: TGTGCCAGCAGCCGCGGGAGAATCTCCTACAATGAGCAGTTCTTC.

This clonotype has a count of ten or more. This chain uses TRBV28 with TRBJ1-5; possible D gene TRBD1, 5 bases. Trimming pared 3 bases from V and 4 bases from J, leaving 10 bases between. This CDR3 is 14 amino acids long. The germline gives CDR1 MDHEN, CDR2 SYDVKM. CDR3 amino acids: CASSLDPGNQPQHF. The CDR3 DNA reads TGTGCCAGCAGTTTGGACCCAGGGAATCAGCCCCAGCATTTT.

In regard to this clonotype: One end of the junction is discordant with germline, which a read error may explain. V is TRBV7-2 and J is TRBJ2-5, with D unclear. CDR3 length equals 15 residues. CDR1 is SGHTA, CDR2 FQGNSA, per germline. In DNA, the CDR3 is TGTGCCAACAGCTTAGTAGGGAACACCGGGGAGACCCAGTACTTC. Protein: CANSLVGNTGETQYF. The variable domain in full, with the rest retrieved from reference TRBV7-2 and TRBJ2-5, is GAGVSQSPSNKVTEKGKDVELRCDPISGHTALYWYRQSLGQGLEFLIYFQGNSAPDKSGLPSDRFSAERTGGSVSTLTIQRTQQEDSAVYLCANSLVGNTGETQYFGPGTRLLVL.

J is TRBJ2-5 and V is TRBV20-1, with TRBD2 matching over 10 bases. The junction had 16 bases not matched to a gene; V was cut back by 1 base and J by 5 bases. This CDR3 spans 18 amino acids. The V gene's germline CDR1 is DFQATT and CDR2 SNEGSKA (reference sequence). CDR3 protein: CSARAPGTSVLEVETQYF. The CDR3 coding sequence is TGCAGTGCTAGAGCCCCCGGGACTAGCGTACTCGAAGTGGAGACCCAGTACTTC.